This T cell receptor beta chain was recovered during a study of shared clonotypes between healthy human individuals. The study's findings and limits: Few donors restricted represented genetic and exposure-history diversity. A handful of donors had 5% to 6.5% of their naive CD4 clonotypes in common.

Sequencing was performed with immunoSEQ multiplex PCR; in TCRdb, only in-frame clones are kept and a portion is missing. The data contain under 350,000 clones, roughly 91% of them singletons. With regard to this clone: The antigen remains unidentified.

CCR7-negative CD45RA+ TemRA cells were combined with CD45RO+ cells to form CD8 memory. Germline V gene lookup returns CDR1 SGHNT and CDR2 YYREEE (reference sequence). The length of the CDR3 is 13 residues. V shed 2 bases and J shed 4 bases, with 9 bases lying between them. Source material: memory CD8+ T cells sorted from blood. As for subset: CD45RO+ cells pooled with CCR7-negative TemRA cells. The sequence was obtained from a man between 18 and 35 years old in good health. V and J are TRBV5-4 and TRBJ2-5; a weak D match, TRBD2 (6 bases). The CDR3 bases are TGTGCCAGCAGCTTTCAGGGAGGAGAGACCCAGTACTTC. Translating gives CASSFQGGETQYF.